A selection of T cell receptor beta chains follows, all from one sample in a study of blood T cell repertoires in COVID-19. TCRdb keeps only in-frame clones here, not all; method: immunoSEQ multiplex PCR. The profile shows about 93,000 clones, around four fifths of them singletons. The sequenced material came from peripheral blood. These receptor sequences come from a human donor in a cohort sampled during active COVID-19. The conserved cysteine and the conserved F or W are not part of the CDR3 here. Clone size is stated in some rows and not others, as once, few, many or a class when expanded.

V: TRBV19; size: .; J: TRBJ2-1; CDR3: ASSIGLRAGYNEQF
V: TRBV12-3/TRBV12-4; size: .; J: TRBJ1-2; CDR3: ASRPTGKPGYT
V: TRBV18; size: .; J: TRBJ2-7; CDR3: ASSPRQGASYEQY
V: TRBV27; size: few; J: TRBJ2-1; CDR3: ASSQLTSGTYNEQF
V: TRBV6-6; size: .; J: TRBJ1-5; CDR3: ASSYSWGETNQPQH
V: TRBV18; size: .; J: TRBJ1-4; CDR3: ASSPAPGNEKLF
V: TRBV7-9; size: .; J: TRBJ2-7; CDR3: ASSLTGSSYEQY
V: TRBV11-2; size: few; J: TRBJ1-6; CDR3: ASGKSGETGRSPLH
V: TRBV18; size: .; J: TRBJ2-7; CDR3: ASSPPRGQGGHEQY
V: TRBV5-6; size: many; J: TRBJ1-1; CDR3: ASSTSVNTEAF
V: TRBV3-1/TRBV3-2; size: .; J: TRBJ1-6; CDR3: ASSAQGSYNSPLH
V: TRBV14; size: .; J: TRBJ1-3; CDR3: ASSQDRGLPGNTIY